Presented here are 25 T cell receptor beta chains from one specimen sequenced in a study of cytomegalovirus exposure and HLA in healthy donors. Vbeta (60) and Jbeta (13) primers were used in the PCR. TCRdb keeps only in-frame clones here, not all; method: immunoSEQ multiplex PCR. The sample consists of under 200,000 clones, about 80% of them appearing once. The sequenced sample was PBMCs. The receptor set was obtained from a man in his forties or fifties in good health and CMV-seropositive.

This chain joins TRBV9 and TRBJ1-6; D is possibly TRBD1 (6 bases). This CDR3 spans 17 amino acids. The V gene lost 3 bases and the J gene lost 0 bases, with 13 bases spanning the gap. Germline V lookup: CDR1 SGDLS, CDR2 YYNGEE. CDR3 nucleotide sequence: TGTGCCAGCAGCGCTCAGGACAGTAACTCCTATAATTCACCCCTCCACTTT. This encodes CASSAQDSNSYNSPLHF. Full variable domain (missing parts from reference TRBV9 and TRBJ1-6): DSGVTQTPKHLITATGQRVTLRCSPRSGDLSVYWYQQSLDQGLQFLIQYYNGEERAKGNILERFSAQQFPDLHSELNLSSLELGDSALYFCASSAQDSNSYNSPLHFGNGTRLTVT.

CDR3 coding DNA: TGCGCCAGCAGCCAGGGTTCTGACAGGGCCGCTAATGAAAAACTGTTTTTT. Its translation: CASSQGSDRAANEKLFF. The chain is built from TRBV4-3 and TRBJ1-4; 7 bases fit TRBD1. The CDR3 runs to 17 residues. The junction had 10 bases not matched to a gene; V was cut back by 3 bases and J by 3 bases. Germline CDR1 and CDR2: LGHNA and YSLEER.

The V and J genes are TRBV5-5 and TRBJ1-1, with D unclear. The CDR3 has 16 amino acids. Trimming took off 0 bases at V and 0 bases at J, with 12 bases between the two ends. Germline V lookup: CDR1 SGHKS, CDR2 YYEKEE (reference sequence). The CDR3 DNA is TGTGCCAGCAGCTTGGCGGGAGTACCCGTGAACACTGAAGCTTTCTTT. It codes for CASSLAGVPVNTEAFF.

The V call is TRBV29-1, the J call TRBJ2-7; a possible D gene is TRBD2 (6 bases). Germline V CDR1 and CDR2: SQVTM, ANQGSEA. V shed 4 bases and J shed 3 bases, with 13 bases lying between them. The CDR3 is 13 residues long. Here the CDR3 reads CSVVLAGRYEQYF. CDR3 nucleotide sequence: TGCAGCGTTGTACTAGCAGGTCGCTACGAGCAGTACTTC.

A single count supports this clone. J is TRBJ2-3 and V is TRBV28, with 9 bases identical to TRBD2. The CDR3 is 15 amino acids. CDR1 MDHEN and CDR2 SYDVKM come from the germline V gene. The V and J ends lost 6 bases and 9 bases, in that order; junction bases with no gene match: 13. Here the CDR3 reads CASSPLAGGAGTQYF. The CDR3 DNA sequence: TGTGCCAGCAGCCCACTTGCGGGGGGGGCCGGCACGCAGTATTTT.

This clone was seen more than once but under ten times. This chain uses TRBV13 with TRBJ2-7; TRBD2 matches at 8 bases. After removal of 0 bases from V and 9 bases from J, the junction contained 10 bases not matched to a gene. The CDR3 is 15 residues long. The germline V gene encodes CDR1 PRHDT and CDR2 FYEKMQ (reference sequence). CDR3 residues: CASSLGLRGGDGQYF. CDR3 coding DNA: TGTGCCAGCAGCTTAGGCCTCCGGGGGGGGGACGGGCAGTACTTC.

The chain combines TRBV5-4 with TRBJ2-2; no clear D gene. Trimming took 0 bases from V and 0 from J, leaving 6 bases between them. Germline assignment: CDR1 SGHNT and CDR2 YYREEE (reference sequence). CDR3 size: 15 residues. CDR3 in DNA: TGTGCCAGCAGCTTGGGTGCTACGAACACCGGGGAGCTGTTTTTT. It yields the protein CASSLGATNTGELFF.

The V and J genes are TRBV7-3 and TRBJ2-5; TRBD2 is a possible D gene (6 bases). The better agreement between TRBJ2-7 and the DNA end casts doubt on the J call. The CDR3 is made up of 14 amino acids. Germline V gene data show CDR1 as SGHTA and CDR2 as FQGTGA. The CDR3 nucleotides are TGTGCCAGCAGCTCTCGAGGAGGGGATTACGAGCAGTACTTC. Translation: CASSSRGGDYEQYF.

The V and J genes are TRBV29-1 and TRBJ2-7; TRBD2 is a possible D gene (5 bases). Deletions cut 4 bases from V and 4 bases from J, with 11 bases between. The CDR3 sequence is 12 residues long. The germline gives CDR1 SQVTM, CDR2 ANQGSEA. This chain's CDR3 is CSVVVPGYEQYV. CDR3 coding DNA: TGCAGCGTTGTAGTTCCGGGATACGAGCAGTACGTC.

CDR3 protein: CASSVMGGAGETQYF. Written as DNA, the CDR3 is TGTGCCAGCAGTGTTATGGGGGGGGCAGGAGAGACCCAGTACTTC. The chain employs TRBV6-1 and TRBJ2-5; D might be TRBD2 (7 bases). V gave up 4 bases and J gave up 4 bases, with 16 bases separating them. This CDR3 is 15 amino acids long. CDR1 and CDR2 from the germline V gene are MNHNS and SASEGT.

V usage is TRBV5-1 and J usage is TRBJ1-1; 8 nucleotides align to TRBD1. This CDR3 has 17 amino acids. The V gene's germline CDR1 is SGHRS and CDR2 YFSETQ. V lost 2 bases, J lost 1 base, and 10 bases stayed unmatched. CDR3 sequence reads: CASSFGTGVRENTEAFF. CDR3 nucleotide sequence: TGCGCCAGCAGCTTTGGGACAGGTGTACGGGAGAACACTGAAGCTTTCTTT.

This rearrangement joins TRBV5-4 to TRBJ2-5, with D tentatively TRBD2 (6 bases). The CDR3 totals 15 residues. Between the trimmed V and J ends, which lost 4 bases and 0 bases, there was a span of 13 bases. Germline V gives CDR1 SGHNT, CDR2 YYREEE (reference sequence). In DNA, the CDR3 is TGTGCCAGCAGCCCCGGGACTCAGTACCAAGAGACCCAGTACTTC. Its protein product is CASSPGTQYQETQYF.

The chain links TRBV28 to TRBJ1-5; TRBD1 aligns across 10 bases. V lost 6 bases to trimming and J lost 8 bases; unmatched junction nucleotides: 7. The CDR3 consists of 14 residues. Germline V gene data show CDR1 as MDHEN and CDR2 as SYDVKM. Here the CDR3 reads CASRQRQGAKPQHF. DNA for the CDR3: TGTGCCAGCAGACAGCGACAGGGGGCGAAGCCCCAGCATTTT.

CDR3 bases: TGTGCCACCAGCAGAGGTCCGGGGACTAATGAAAAACTGTTTTTT. Translation: CATSRGPGTNEKLFF. The chain links TRBV15 to TRBJ1-4; D is uncertain. Per germline, CDR1 LNHNV and CDR2 YYDKDF (reference sequence). V lost 1 base to trimming and J lost 2 bases, with 8 bases between them. The CDR3 has 15 residues.

The rearrangement uses TRBV10-3 and TRBJ1-5; perhaps TRBD1 as D (6 bases). The V end was cut by 10 bases, the J end by 4 bases, with 11 bases between. Germline V gene data show CDR1 as ENHRY and CDR2 as SYGVKD. The CDR3 runs to 12 residues. DNA for the CDR3: TGTGCCACCTCAGGGGCTAATCAGCCCCAGCATTTT. It is translated as CATSGANQPQHF.

This clone was seen a single time. The rearrangement uses TRBV14 and TRBJ1-6; unclear D gene. The CDR3 extends over 18 amino acids. V was cut by 1 base and J by 0 bases, with 13 bases left in between. Germline V gene data show CDR1 as SGHDN and CDR2 as FVKESK. As DNA, the CDR3 is TGTGCCAGCAGCCAAGGACTAGATAGGAGCTCCTATAATTCACCCCTCCACTTT. It encodes CASSQGLDRSSYNSPLHF.

The chain has TRBV6-1 and TRBJ1-2; D not resolved. V lost 0 bases and J lost 8, with 10 bases in between. The CDR3 is 13 amino acids. The germline V gene encodes CDR1 MNHNS and CDR2 SASEGT. The CDR3 coding sequence is TGTGCCAGCAGTGAAGCGGCTCGGGAGGGCTACACCTTC. It encodes CASSEAAREGYTF.

The chain carries TRBV5-5 and TRBJ2-7; D not resolved. Per the germline V gene, CDR1 is SGHKS and CDR2 is YYEKEE (reference sequence). The CDR3 covers 11 residues. Trimming took off 4 bases at V and 4 bases at J, with 6 bases between the two ends. The CDR3 DNA follows: TGTGCCAGCAGCGCTCAGTACGAGCAGTACTTC. Protein product: CASSAQYEQYF.

The chain joins TRBV2 to TRBJ1-5; 7 bases fit TRBD1. The ends lost 10 bases at V and 3 bases at J; junction bases unmatched: 6. CDR3 length equals 13 residues. Looked up from germline, CDR1 is SNHLY and CDR2 is FYNNEI. Here the CDR3 DNA reads TGTGCCACCACGGGACAGAACAATCAGCCCCAGCATTTT. Translating it yields CATTGQNNQPQHF. The whole variable domain, filled in from reference TRBV2 and TRBJ1-5, reads EPEVTQTPSHQVTQMGQEVILRCVPISNHLYFYWYRQILGQKVEFLVSFYNNEISEKSEIFDDQFSVERPDGSNFTLKIRSTKLEDSAMYFCATTGQNNQPQHFGDGTRLSIL.

The rearrangement joins TRBV13 to TRBJ1-1; 8 bases map to TRBD1. Germline V gene data show CDR1 as PRHDT and CDR2 as FYEKMQ (reference sequence). This CDR3 is 15 amino acids long. Trimming took 5 bases from V and 4 from J; bases not matched to a gene: 9. The CDR3 nucleotides read TGTGCCAGCAGCCCATGGACAGGGAGATCCACTGAAGCTTTCTTT. Residues: CASSPWTGRSTEAFF.

The CDR3 DNA is TGTGCCAGCAGTTTGCCCACAACGAAGAACACTGAAGCTTTCTTT. Protein product: CASSLPTTKNTEAFF. V usage is TRBV28 and J usage is TRBJ1-1; no clear D gene. CDR1 is MDHEN, CDR2 SYDVKM, per germline. CDR3 length: 15 residues. Deletions cut 3 bases from V and 1 base from J, with 12 bases between. The variable domain in full, with the rest retrieved from reference TRBV28 and TRBJ1-1, is DVKVTQSSRYLVKRTGEKVFLECVQDMDHENMFWYRQDPGLGLRLIYFSYDVKMKEKGDIPEGYSVSREKKERFSLILESASTNQTSMYLCASSLPTTKNTEAFFGQGTRLTVV.

The V gene is TRBV4-3, the J gene TRBJ1-4; D is undetermined. The CDR3 is made up of 18 amino acids. Trimming pared 6 bases from V and 0 bases from J, leaving 20 bases between. The V gene's germline CDR1 is LGHNA and CDR2 YSLEER. The CDR3 reads CASSPRQSQRATNEKLFF. The CDR3 DNA sequence: TGCGCCAGCAGTCCCCGGCAGTCTCAACGGGCAACTAATGAAAAACTGTTTTTT.

This chain uses TRBV7-2 with TRBJ2-7; TRBD2 aligns across 7 bases. After removal of 5 bases from V and 2 bases from J, the junction contained 12 bases not matched to a gene. The CDR3 length is 16 residues. The germline gives CDR1 SGHTA, CDR2 FQGNSA. CDR3 sequence (DNA): TGTGCCAGCAGCACCTCCGCTAGCGGCACCCCCTACGAGCAGTACTTC. It codes for CASSTSASGTPYEQYF.

This chain connects TRBV4-1 to TRBJ2-2, with a weak D call TRBD2 (6 bases). This CDR3 has 17 residues. V was shortened by 1 base and J by 7 bases, with 19 bases between the two germline ends. The germline gives CDR1 MGHRA, CDR2 YSYEKL. Written as DNA, the CDR3 is TGCGCCAGCAGCCAAGTAGGCAGAGGGGCGCGGGGCGGGGAGCTGTTTTTT. It is translated as CASSQVGRGARGGELFF.

V is TRBV6-5 and J is TRBJ2-7; a weak D match, TRBD1 (6 bases). The ends were cut back, 5 bases at V and 13 bases at J, with 21 bases in the middle. The CDR3 covers 13 residues. Germline CDR1 reads MNHEY; CDR2 reads SVGAGI. CDR3 DNA: TGTGCCAGCAGTGAAAAAACAGGGACCCCACCCTACGTC. It specifies CASSEKTGTPPYV.